A selection of T cell receptor beta chains follows, all from one sample in a study of blood T cell repertoires in COVID-19. TCRdb's copy holds only in-frame clones and misses some; the assay was immunoSEQ multiplex PCR. Among some 200,000 clones listed, around 83% were seen once. Material: peripheral blood. All receptors derive from a woman aged 40 to 49 with acute or convalescent COVID-19. Both conserved end residues are trimmed from each CDR3.

v_gene	j_gene	CDR3aa
TRBV10-1	TRBJ1-5	ASSGYSGPDKSSNQPQH
TRBV24-1	TRBJ2-2	ATSDLQPGAGGELF
TRBV19	TRBJ2-1	ASSIVGQGSNEQF
TRBV7-2	TRBJ2-3	ASSLESRQGMQDTQY
TRBV6-5	TRBJ1-5	ASRDSPRRPQH
TRBV7-9	TRBJ2-2	ASSSGRLQGLDGGELF
TRBV30	TRBJ1-5	AWSVPGSRPQH
TRBV11-2	TRBJ2-1	ASSAIRRTPSYNEQF
TRBV6-4	TRBJ1-2	ASSATGTDYGYT
TRBV24-1	TRBJ2-5	ATSDTRDSEGETQY
TRBV6-6	TRBJ2-1	ASRTGYGNEQF
TRBV7-9	TRBJ2-7	ASSSTSYEQY
TRBV7-8	TRBJ1-1	ASSSGQGNFRTEAF
TRBV27	TRBJ2-7	ASSRDRDSYEQY
TRBV6-5	TRBJ1-1	ASSYSIGGTEAF
TRBV6-1	TRBJ2-1	ASSEGGPGTSFEQF
TRBV18	TRBJ1-4	ASSPTPSNEKLF
TRBV6-5	TRBJ1-2	ASRWSLQANYGYT
TRBV5-1	TRBJ2-7	ASSLAGGYLYEQY
TRBV29-1	TRBJ1-2	SVVTAVANYGYT
TRBV30	TRBJ1-5	AWSIGRNQPQH
TRBV9	TRBJ2-1	ASSVGTYNEQF
TRBV5-8	TRBJ2-3	ASFTSGTTDTQY